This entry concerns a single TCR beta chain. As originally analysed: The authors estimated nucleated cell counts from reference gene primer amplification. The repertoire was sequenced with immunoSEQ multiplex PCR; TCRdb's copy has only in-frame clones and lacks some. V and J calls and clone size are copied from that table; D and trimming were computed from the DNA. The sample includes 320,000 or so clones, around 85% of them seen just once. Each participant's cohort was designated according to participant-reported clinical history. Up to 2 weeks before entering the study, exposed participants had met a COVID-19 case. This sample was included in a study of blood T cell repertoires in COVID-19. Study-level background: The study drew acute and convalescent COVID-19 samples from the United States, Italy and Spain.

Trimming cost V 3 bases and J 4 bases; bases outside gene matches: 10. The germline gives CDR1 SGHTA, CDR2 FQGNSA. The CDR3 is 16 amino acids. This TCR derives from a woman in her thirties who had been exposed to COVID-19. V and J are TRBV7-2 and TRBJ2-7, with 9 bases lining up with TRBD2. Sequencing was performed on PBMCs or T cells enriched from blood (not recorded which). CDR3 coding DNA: TGTGCCAGCAGCTTTCCTGCGGGGGGGCTGCGATACGAGCAGTACTTC. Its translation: CASSFPAGGLRYEQYF.